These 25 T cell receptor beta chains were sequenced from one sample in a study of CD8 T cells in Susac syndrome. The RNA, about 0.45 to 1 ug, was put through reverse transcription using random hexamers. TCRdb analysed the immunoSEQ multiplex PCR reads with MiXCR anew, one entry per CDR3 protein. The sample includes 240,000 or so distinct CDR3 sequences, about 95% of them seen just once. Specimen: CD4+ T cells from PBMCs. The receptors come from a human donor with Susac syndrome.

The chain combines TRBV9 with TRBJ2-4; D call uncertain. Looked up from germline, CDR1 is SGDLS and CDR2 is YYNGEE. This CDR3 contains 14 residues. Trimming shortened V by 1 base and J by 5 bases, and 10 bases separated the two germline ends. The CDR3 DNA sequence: TGTGCCAGCAGCGTAAGAACAGAAGAAAACATTCAGTACTTC. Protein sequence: CASSVRTEENIQYF.

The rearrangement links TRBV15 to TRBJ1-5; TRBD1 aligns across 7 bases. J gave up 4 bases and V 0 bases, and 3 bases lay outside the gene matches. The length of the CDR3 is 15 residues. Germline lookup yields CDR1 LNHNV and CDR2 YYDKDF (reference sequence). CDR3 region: CATSREGQMNQPQHF. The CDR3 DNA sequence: TGTGCCACCAGCAGAGAGGGACAGATGAATCAGCCCCAGCATTTT.

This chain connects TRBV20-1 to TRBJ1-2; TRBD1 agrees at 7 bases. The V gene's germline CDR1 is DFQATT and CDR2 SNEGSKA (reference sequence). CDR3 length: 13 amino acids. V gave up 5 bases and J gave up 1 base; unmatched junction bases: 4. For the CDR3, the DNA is TGCAGTGCTGGGGACAGCTATAACTATGGCTACACCTTC. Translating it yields CSAGDSYNYGYTF.

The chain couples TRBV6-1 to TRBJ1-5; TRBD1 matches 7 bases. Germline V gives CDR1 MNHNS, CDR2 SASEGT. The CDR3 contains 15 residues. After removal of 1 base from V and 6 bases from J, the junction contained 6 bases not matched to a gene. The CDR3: CASSEGQGLGQPQHF. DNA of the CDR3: TGTGCCAGCAGTGAAGGACAGGGACTAGGTCAGCCCCAGCATTTT.

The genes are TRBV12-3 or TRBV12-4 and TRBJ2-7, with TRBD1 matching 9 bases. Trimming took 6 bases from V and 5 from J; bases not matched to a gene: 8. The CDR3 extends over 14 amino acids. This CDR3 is CASRKQGAAHEQYF. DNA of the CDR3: TGTGCCAGCAGAAAACAGGGGGCGGCCCACGAGCAGTACTTC.

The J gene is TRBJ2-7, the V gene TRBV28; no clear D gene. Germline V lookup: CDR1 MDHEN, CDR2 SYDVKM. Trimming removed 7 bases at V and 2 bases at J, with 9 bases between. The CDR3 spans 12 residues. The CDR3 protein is CASTRGAYEQYF. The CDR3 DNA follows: TGTGCCAGCACCCGCGGAGCCTACGAGCAGTACTTC.

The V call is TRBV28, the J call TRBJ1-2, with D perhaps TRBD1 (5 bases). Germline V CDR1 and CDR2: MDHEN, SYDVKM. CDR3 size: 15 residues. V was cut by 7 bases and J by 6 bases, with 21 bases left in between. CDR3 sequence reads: CASIHRDPGRDGYTF. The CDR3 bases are TGTGCCAGCATACACCGGGACCCAGGGCGGGATGGCTACACCTTC.

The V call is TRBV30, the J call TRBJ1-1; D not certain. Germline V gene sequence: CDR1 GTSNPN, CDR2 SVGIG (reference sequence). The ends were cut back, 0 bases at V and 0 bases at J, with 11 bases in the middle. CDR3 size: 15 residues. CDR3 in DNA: TGTGCCTGGAGTGTAATCGCAACAGTGAACACTGAAGCTTTCTTT. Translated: CAWSVIATVNTEAFF.

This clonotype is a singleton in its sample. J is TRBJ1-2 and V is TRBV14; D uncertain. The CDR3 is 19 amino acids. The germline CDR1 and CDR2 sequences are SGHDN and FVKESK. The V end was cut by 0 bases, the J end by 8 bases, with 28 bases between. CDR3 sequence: CASSQESAGPWLRFSGYTF. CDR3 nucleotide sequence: TGTGCCAGCAGCCAAGAATCCGCCGGCCCCTGGCTTCGATTCTCCGGCTACACCTTC.

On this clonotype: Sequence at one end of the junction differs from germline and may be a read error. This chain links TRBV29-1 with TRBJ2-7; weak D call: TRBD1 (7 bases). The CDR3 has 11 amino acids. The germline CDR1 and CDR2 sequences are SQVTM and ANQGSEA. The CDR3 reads CSVGGSGGTDF. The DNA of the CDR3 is TGCAGCGTTGGGGGGTCAGGGGGGACGGACTTC.

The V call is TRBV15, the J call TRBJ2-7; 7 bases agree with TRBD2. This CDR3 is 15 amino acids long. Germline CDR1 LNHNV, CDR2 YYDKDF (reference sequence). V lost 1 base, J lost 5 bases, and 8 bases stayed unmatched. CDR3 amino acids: CATSRGERGLHEQYF. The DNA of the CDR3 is TGTGCCACCAGCAGAGGGGAGCGGGGATTGCACGAGCAGTACTTC.

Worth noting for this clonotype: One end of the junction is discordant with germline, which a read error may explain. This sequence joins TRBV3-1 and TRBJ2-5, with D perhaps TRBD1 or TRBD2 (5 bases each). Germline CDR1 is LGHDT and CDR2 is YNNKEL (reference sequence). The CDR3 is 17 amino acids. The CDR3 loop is CASTQPLGPTKEETQYF. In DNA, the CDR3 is TGTGCCAGCACCCAACCCTTGGGACCAACTAAAGAGGAGACCCAGTACTTC.

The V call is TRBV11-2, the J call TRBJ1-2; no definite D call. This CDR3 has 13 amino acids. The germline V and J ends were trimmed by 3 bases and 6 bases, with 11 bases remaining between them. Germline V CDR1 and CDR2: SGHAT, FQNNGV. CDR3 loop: CASSFPFNDGYTF. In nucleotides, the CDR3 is TGTGCCAGCAGCTTCCCCTTTAATGATGGCTACACCTTC.

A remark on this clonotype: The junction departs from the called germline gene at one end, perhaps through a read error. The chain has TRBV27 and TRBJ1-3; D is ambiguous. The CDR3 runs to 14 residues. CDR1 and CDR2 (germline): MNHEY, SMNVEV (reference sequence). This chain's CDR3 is CASSLLGSENTIYF. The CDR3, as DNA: TGTGCCAGCAGTTTATTGGGCTCTGAAAACACCATATATTTT.

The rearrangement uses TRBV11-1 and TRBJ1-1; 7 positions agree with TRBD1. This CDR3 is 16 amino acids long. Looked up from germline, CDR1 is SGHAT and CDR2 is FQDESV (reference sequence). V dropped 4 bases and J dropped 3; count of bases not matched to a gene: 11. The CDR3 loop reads CASSSRDRVRDTEAFF. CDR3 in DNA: TGTGCCAGCAGCTCCCGGGACAGAGTAAGGGACACTGAAGCTTTCTTT.

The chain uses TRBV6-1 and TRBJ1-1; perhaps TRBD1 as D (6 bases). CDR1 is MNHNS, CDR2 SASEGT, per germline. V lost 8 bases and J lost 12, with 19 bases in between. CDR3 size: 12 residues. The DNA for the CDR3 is TGTGCCAGCCCTAGGACAGCCGATTTAACTTTCTTT. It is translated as CASPRTADLTFF.

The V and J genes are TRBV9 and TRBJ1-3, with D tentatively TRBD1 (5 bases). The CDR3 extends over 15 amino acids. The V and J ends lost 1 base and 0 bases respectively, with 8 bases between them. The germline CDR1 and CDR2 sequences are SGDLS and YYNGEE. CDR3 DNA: TGTGCCAGCAGCGTACAGGGAAGCTCTGGAAACACCATATATTTT. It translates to CASSVQGSSGNTIYF.

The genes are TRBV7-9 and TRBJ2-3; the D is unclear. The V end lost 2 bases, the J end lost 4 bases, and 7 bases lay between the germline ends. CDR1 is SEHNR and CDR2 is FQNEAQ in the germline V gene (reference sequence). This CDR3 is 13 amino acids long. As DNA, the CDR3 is TGTGCCAGCAGCTTACTGAGGCCAGATACGCAGTATTTT. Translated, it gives CASSLLRPDTQYF.

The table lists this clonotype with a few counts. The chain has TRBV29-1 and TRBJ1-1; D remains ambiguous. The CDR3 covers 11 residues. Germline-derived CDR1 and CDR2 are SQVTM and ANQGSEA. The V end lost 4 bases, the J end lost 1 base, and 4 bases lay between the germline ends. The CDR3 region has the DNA TGCAGCGTTGCCAAGAACACTGAAGCTTTCTTT. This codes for CSVAKNTEAFF.

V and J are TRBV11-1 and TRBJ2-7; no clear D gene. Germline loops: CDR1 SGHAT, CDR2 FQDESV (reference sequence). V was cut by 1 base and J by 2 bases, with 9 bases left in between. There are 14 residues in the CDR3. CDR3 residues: CASSLEISTYEQYF. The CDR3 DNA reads TGTGCCAGCAGCTTAGAGATCAGCACCTACGAGCAGTACTTC.

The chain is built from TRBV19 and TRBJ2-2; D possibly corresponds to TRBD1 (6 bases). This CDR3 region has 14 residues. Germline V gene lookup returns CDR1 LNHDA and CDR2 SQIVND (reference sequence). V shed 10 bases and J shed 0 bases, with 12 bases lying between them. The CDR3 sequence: CATSGVSNTGELFF. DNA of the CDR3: TGTGCCACCTCAGGGGTCTCGAACACCGGGGAGCTGTTTTTT.

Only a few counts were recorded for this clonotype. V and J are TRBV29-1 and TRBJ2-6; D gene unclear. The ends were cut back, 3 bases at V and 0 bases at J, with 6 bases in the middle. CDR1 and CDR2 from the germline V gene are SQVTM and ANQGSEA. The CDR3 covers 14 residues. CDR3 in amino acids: CSVDSSSGANVLTF. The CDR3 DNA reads TGCAGCGTTGACTCTTCCTCTGGGGCCAACGTCCTGACTTTC. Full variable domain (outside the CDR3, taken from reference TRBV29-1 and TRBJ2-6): SAVISQKPSRDICQRGTSLTIQCQVDSQVTMMFWYRQQPGQSLTLIATANQGSEATYESGFVIDKFPISRPNLTFSTLTVSNMSPEDSSIYLCSVDSSSGANVLTFGAGSRLTVL.

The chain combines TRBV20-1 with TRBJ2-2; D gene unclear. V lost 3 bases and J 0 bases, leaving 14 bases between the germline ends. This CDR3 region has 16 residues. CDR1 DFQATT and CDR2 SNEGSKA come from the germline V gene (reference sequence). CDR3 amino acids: CSASLLGRTNTGELFF. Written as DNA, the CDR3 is TGCAGTGCTAGTTTGTTGGGCAGAACGAACACCGGGGAGCTGTTTTTT.

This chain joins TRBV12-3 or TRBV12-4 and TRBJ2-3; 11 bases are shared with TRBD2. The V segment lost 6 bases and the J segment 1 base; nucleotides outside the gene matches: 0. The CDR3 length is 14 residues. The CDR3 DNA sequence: TGTGCCAGCAGACTAGCGGGAGGCACAGATACGCAGTATTTT. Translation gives CASRLAGGTDTQYF.

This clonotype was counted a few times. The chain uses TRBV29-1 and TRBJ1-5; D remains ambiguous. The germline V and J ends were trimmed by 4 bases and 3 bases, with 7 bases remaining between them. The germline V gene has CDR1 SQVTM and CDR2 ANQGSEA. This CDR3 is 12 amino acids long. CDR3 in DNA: TGCAGCGTTGCGGATCCCAATCAGCCCCAGCATTTT. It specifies CSVADPNQPQHF.